Below, 17 T cell receptor beta chains from the same sample are listed, as sequenced in a study of blood T cell repertoires in COVID-19. Generated by immunoSEQ multiplex PCR, the TCRdb table keeps only in-frame clones and is missing some. This sample has roughly 180,000 clones; 79% occur once, and the top ten carry around 8.1%. The specimen sequenced was peripheral blood. The receptors were sampled from a woman aged 60-75 years with COVID-19, enrolled during active disease.

This clone was picked up a small number of times. This sequence joins TRBV4-1 and TRBJ1-2; 8 bases agree with TRBD1. In germline, CDR1 is MGHRA, CDR2 YSYEKL. V shed 0 bases, J shed 7 bases, and the junction held 7 bases outside the gene matches. The length of the CDR3 is 15 residues. The CDR3 DNA follows: TGCGCCAGCAGCCAAGAGGACAGGGTATCTAGTGGCTACACCTTC. Translation: CASSQEDRVSSGYTF.

The chain is built from TRBV5-1 and TRBJ2-1; 9 nucleotides match TRBD2. Germline CDR1 and CDR2: SGHRS and YFSETQ. The CDR3 covers 15 residues. The V and J ends lost 0 bases and 8 bases, in that order; junction bases with no gene match: 6. The CDR3, as DNA: TGCGCCAGCAGCTTGGCGGCTAGCGGGGCTCATGAGCAGTTCTTC. Residues: CASSLAASGAHEQFF.

This clone was picked up a small number of times. The chain uses TRBV30 and TRBJ2-1; D is perhaps TRBD2 (5 bases). The CDR3 consists of 13 residues. Germline V gene sequence: CDR1 GTSNPN, CDR2 SVGIG (reference sequence). The V gene lost 4 bases and the J gene lost 6 bases, with 13 bases spanning the gap. CDR3 nucleotide sequence: TGTGCCTGGAAAGGAGGTAGCCCCAATGAGCAGTTCTTC. Its translation is CAWKGGSPNEQFF.

The V and J genes are TRBV28 and TRBJ1-2; 10 bases align to TRBD1. V was pared by 2 bases and J by 4 bases, with 7 bases of the junction left unmatched. The CDR3 covers 16 residues. Germline values: CDR1 MDHEN, CDR2 SYDVKM. The DNA of the CDR3 is TGTGCCAGCAGTTTAACCCGGACAGGGGGTACCTATGGCTACACCTTC. Protein product: CASSLTRTGGTYGYTF.

This chain uses TRBV5-1 with TRBJ2-7; 14 nucleotides agree with TRBD2. V lost 0 bases, J lost 6 bases, and 23 bases stayed unmatched. Germline CDR1 and CDR2: SGHRS and YFSETQ. CDR3 length: 22 residues. The chain's CDR3 is CASSLDPRTSGRTSGQMSEQYF. The CDR3 region has the DNA TGCGCCAGCAGCTTGGACCCCAGGACTAGCGGGAGGACTTCAGGCCAAATGAGCGAGCAGTACTTC.

The rearrangement uses TRBV5-4 and TRBJ1-1; D is ambiguous. Germline CDR1 is SGHNT and CDR2 is YYREEE (reference sequence). The V end was cut by 2 bases, the J end by 1 base, with 9 bases between. The CDR3 length is 14 residues. The CDR3 sequence is CASSLDRENTEAFF. Written as DNA, the CDR3 is TGTGCCAGCAGCTTAGATCGGGAGAACACTGAAGCTTTCTTT.

The chain recombines TRBV11-2 with TRBJ2-1, with 14 bases matching TRBD2. Germline CDR1 is SGHAT and CDR2 is FQNNGV. V lost 4 bases, J lost 3 bases, and 11 bases stayed unmatched. This CDR3 has 19 amino acids. CDR3 residues: CASSSRVSGTSGSYNEQFF. For the CDR3, the DNA is TGTGCCAGCAGCTCCCGAGTTTCTGGGACTAGCGGGAGCTACAATGAGCAGTTCTTC. The variable domain in full, completed from reference TRBV11-2 and TRBJ2-1, reads EAGVAQSPRYKIIEKRQSVAFWCNPISGHATLYWYQQILGQGPKLLIQFQNNGVVDDSQLPKDRFSAERLKGVDSTLKIQPAKLEDSAVYLCASSSRVSGTSGSYNEQFFGPGTRLTVL.

This chain joins TRBV4-1 and TRBJ1-1; maybe TRBD1 (6 bases). Trimming removed 3 bases from V and 5 bases from J, with 10 bases in between. This CDR3 has 13 residues. The germline CDR1 and CDR2 sequences are MGHRA and YSYEKL. This chain's CDR3 is CASSQLQGTEAFF. In DNA form, the CDR3 reads TGCGCCAGCAGCCAGTTACAGGGAACTGAAGCTTTCTTT.

The chain uses TRBV2 and TRBJ2-5; a weak D match, TRBD1 (6 bases). Trimming pared 3 bases from V and 4 bases from J, leaving 9 bases between. The germline V gene encodes CDR1 SNHLY and CDR2 FYNNEI. The CDR3 loop spans 13 amino acids. The CDR3 sequence is CASSEGARETQYF. The CDR3 DNA sequence: TGTGCCAGCAGTGAGGGGGCCCGAGAGACCCAGTACTTC.

The V and J genes are TRBV5-8 and TRBJ1-2; D remains unclear. Trimming took 2 bases from V and 3 from J, leaving 8 bases between them. Germline V gene data show CDR1 as SGHTS and CDR2 as YDEGEE. The CDR3 has 13 amino acids. The CDR3 here is CASSLRVYYGYTF. The CDR3 DNA reads TGTGCCAGCAGCTTACGGGTTTACTATGGCTACACCTTC.

The CDR3 loop is CASSQDLRTDTQYF. Written as DNA, the CDR3 is TGTGCCAGCAGCCAAGATTTGAGAACAGATACGCAGTATTTT. The rearrangement uses TRBV4-2 and TRBJ2-3; D ambiguous. The V end lost 0 bases, the J end lost 3 bases, and 7 bases lay between the germline ends. Germline CDR1 LGHNA, CDR2 YNFKEQ. The CDR3 covers 14 residues.

The chain couples TRBV7-2 to TRBJ2-5, with 9 nucleotides matching TRBD2. CDR3 length: 18 amino acids. After removal of 4 bases from V and 0 bases from J, the junction contained 12 bases not matched to a gene. Germline CDR1 reads SGHTA; CDR2 reads FQGNSA. DNA for the CDR3: TGTGCCAGCAGCTCCCCCTATCCTAGCGGGGTGAACCAAGAGACCCAGTACTTC. This sequence encodes CASSSPYPSGVNQETQYF. Drawing the rest from reference TRBV7-2 and TRBJ2-5, the complete variable domain is GAGVSQSPSNKVTEKGKDVELRCDPISGHTALYWYRQSLGQGLEFLIYFQGNSAPDKSGLPSDRFSAERTGGSVSTLTIQRTQQEDSAVYLCASSSPYPSGVNQETQYFGPGTRLLVL.

The V call is TRBV7-9, the J call TRBJ2-1, with TRBD2 as a possible D gene (6 bases). This CDR3 is 13 amino acids long. From germline, CDR1 is SEHNR and CDR2 FQNEAQ (reference sequence). Trimming left V 3 bases short and J 8 bases short, with 11 bases between. CDR3 sequence: CASSLASVHEQFF. CDR3 in DNA: TGTGCCAGCAGCTTGGCTAGCGTACATGAGCAGTTCTTC. Complete variable domain (other parts from reference TRBV7-9 and TRBJ2-1): DTGVSQNPRHKITKRGQNVTFRCDPISEHNRLYWYRQTLGQGPEFLTYFQNEAQLEKSRLLSDRFSAERPKGSFSTLEIQRTEQGDSAMYLCASSLASVHEQFFGPGTRLTVL.

This chain connects TRBV15 to TRBJ2-5, with TRBD2 as a possible D gene (7 bases). The germline V and J ends were trimmed by 0 bases and 5 bases, with 13 bases remaining between them. Germline V lookup: CDR1 LNHNV, CDR2 YYDKDF (reference sequence). The CDR3 spans 15 residues. The CDR3 bases are TGTGCCACCAGCAGAGATGGGGGGGCTTACGAGACCCAGTACTTC. Protein sequence: CATSRDGGAYETQYF. Full variable domain (outside the CDR3, taken from reference TRBV15 and TRBJ2-5): DAMVIQNPRYQVTQFGKPVTLSCSQTLNHNVMYWYQQKSSQAPKLLFHYYDKDFNNEADTPDNFQSRRPNTSFCFLDIRSPGLGDTAMYLCATSRDGGAYETQYFGPGTRLLVL.

The chain couples TRBV9 to TRBJ2-2; D possibly corresponds to TRBD1 (6 bases). The V end was cut by 7 bases, the J end by 7 bases, with 17 bases between. The CDR3 loop spans 14 amino acids. Germline CDR1 reads SGDLS; CDR2 reads YYNGEE. In nucleotides, the CDR3 is TGTGCCAGCGCGGCAGGGGTAGGAGTCGGGGAGCTGTTTTTT. Translated, it gives CASAAGVGVGELFF.

This chain connects TRBV27 to TRBJ1-6; TRBD1 agrees at 8 bases. V was clipped by 3 bases and J by 0 bases; unmatched bases: 7. Germline CDR1 is MNHEY and CDR2 is SMNVEV (reference sequence). This CDR3 has 18 amino acids. This chain's CDR3 is CASSFGQGLSSYNSPLHF. DNA for the CDR3: TGTGCCAGCAGTTTCGGACAGGGACTCAGCTCCTATAATTCACCCCTCCACTTT.

This clone occurred many times. J is TRBJ2-1 and V is TRBV28; 11 nucleotides align to TRBD2. This CDR3 is built from 20 residues. V was pared by 3 bases and J by 3 bases, with 16 bases of the junction left unmatched. Looked up from germline, CDR1 is MDHEN and CDR2 is SYDVKM. The CDR3 sequence: CASSFPRRPSSGRFYNEQFF. DNA of the CDR3: TGTGCCAGCAGTTTTCCTCGACGACCCTCTAGCGGGAGGTTCTACAATGAGCAGTTCTTC.